The 27 T cell receptor beta chains listed next were all sequenced from one sample in a study of immune heterogeneity within non-small cell lung tumors. The TCR beta CDR3 region was amplified by multiplex PCR employing 32 V and 13 J primers. In TCRdb, the multiplex PCR reads were re-called with MiXCR into one record per CDR3 protein. This sample has 10,000 to 15,000 distinct CDR3 sequences, with 23% found just once. Bulk tumor genomic DNA constituted the template, at approximately 600 ng per sample. The authors collected several far-apart biopsies from each primary tumor during surgery. Curative surgery was performed on patients who had untreated, newly diagnosed non-small cell lung cancer. The sequencing input was lung tumor tissue. The receptors shown here come from a man aged 45-65 years with non-small cell lung cancer.

This clonotype occurred many times. The chain recombines TRBV10-2 with TRBJ2-7; D not resolved. Looked up from germline, CDR1 is WSHSY and CDR2 is SAAADI. The CDR3 totals 15 residues. The V and J ends lost 4 bases and 2 bases respectively, with 15 bases between them. CDR3 loop: CASSGHTRAPYEQYF. CDR3 nucleotides: TGCGCCAGCAGTGGTCACACTCGAGCCCCCTACGAGCAGTACTTC.

There are many counts of this clonotype. The rearrangement joins TRBV3-1 to TRBJ1-2; 8 bases match TRBD1. Trimming took 1 base from V and 7 from J; bases not matched to a gene: 8. Germline CDR1 and CDR2: LGHDT and YNNKEL (reference sequence). The CDR3 spans 15 residues. CDR3 sequence (DNA): TGTGCCAGCAGCCAAGTTCCAGGGGGCGTACGTGGCTACACCTTC. Its translation: CASSQVPGGVRGYTF.

The table lists this clonotype with a count of one. One base away lies a much larger clone, so this may be a sequencing read error. The genes are TRBV7-8 and TRBJ2-7; perhaps D is TRBD1 or TRBD2 (5 bases each). Trimming removed 4 bases at V and 4 bases at J, with 23 bases between. The CDR3 has 17 residues. Germline V gene sequence: CDR1 SGHVS, CDR2 FQNEAQ. The CDR3 sequence is CASSYKTPGPRGYEQYF. CDR3 in DNA: TGTGCCAGCAGCTACAAGACACCGGGACCCCGGGGTTACGAGCAGTACTTC.

This clonotype was recorded many times. The chain uses TRBV7-8 and TRBJ1-2, with D tentatively TRBD1 (5 bases). With 5 bases removed from V and 3 bases from J, the gap between germline ends came to 19 bases. Germline CDR1 reads SGHVS; CDR2 reads FQNEAQ. This CDR3 contains 16 residues. CDR3 amino acids: CASSRSPRGDDYGYTF. The CDR3 DNA reads TGTGCCAGCAGCCGTTCTCCACGCGGGGACGACTATGGCTACACCTTC.

As to this clonotype: A much larger clonotype is one base distant, so this may be a read error. V is TRBV12-3 or TRBV12-4 and J is TRBJ1-1; a possible D gene is TRBD1 (6 bases). The CDR3 sequence is 14 residues long. The CDR3 region is CASSSRTVNAEAFF. The CDR3 DNA is TGTGCCAGCAGTTCGCGGACAGTGAACGCTGAAGCTTTCTTT.

This clonotype was counted many times. The chain is built from TRBV18 and TRBJ2-2; no reliable D call. CDR1 and CDR2 from the germline V gene are KGHSH and LQKENI. The V gene lost 1 base and the J gene lost 6 bases, with 9 bases spanning the gap. This CDR3 has 14 residues. The CDR3 DNA reads as TGTGCCAGCTCACCACTAAAAGGGTCCGGGGAGCTGTTTTTT. It yields the protein CASSPLKGSGELFF. Supplemented by reference TRBV18 and TRBJ2-2, the full variable domain reads NAGVMQNPRHLVRRRGQEARLRCSPMKGHSHVYWYRQLPEEGLKFMVYLQKENIIDESGMPKERFSAEFPKEGPSILRIQQVVRGDSAAYFCASSPLKGSGELFFGEGSRLTVL.

This clonotype was counted only a few times. The V gene is TRBV18, the J gene TRBJ1-1; D gene ambiguous. The germline V gene has CDR1 KGHSH and CDR2 LQKENI. V was clipped by 4 bases and J by 1 base, with 10 bases between them. The CDR3 runs to 14 residues. For the CDR3, the DNA is TGTGCCAGCTCACGTTGGGAAGGGAACACTGAAGCTTTCTTT. Its translation: CASSRWEGNTEAFF.

This clonotype was recorded a few times. The rearrangement links TRBV10-1 to TRBJ2-2; D gene uncertain. CDR3 length equals 13 residues. The germline V gene has CDR1 WNHNN and CDR2 SYGVQD (reference sequence). The V end lost 8 bases, the J end lost 6 bases, and 13 bases lay between the germline ends. The chain's CDR3 is CASRPEVSGELFF. CDR3 DNA sequence: TGCGCCAGCCGTCCCGAAGTTTCCGGGGAGCTGTTTTTT.

This clonotype was counted ten times or more. V and J are TRBV7-8 and TRBJ2-7; weak D call: TRBD2 (6 bases). V was cut by 5 bases and J by 3 bases, with 20 bases left in between. The CDR3 extends over 16 amino acids. Germline V gives CDR1 SGHVS, CDR2 FQNEAQ. CDR3 sequence: CASSPSGGLRGYEQYF. The CDR3 coding sequence is TGTGCCAGCAGCCCGTCAGGAGGGCTAAGGGGCTACGAGCAGTACTTC.

Comment on this clonotype: This may come from a read error, since a much larger clone is one base off. V gene TRBV11-2 combines with J gene TRBJ1-3, with D maybe TRBD1 (5 bases). Per the germline V gene, CDR1 is SGHAT and CDR2 is FQNNGV. This CDR3 region has 14 residues. The chain's CDR3 is CASSPQGSGNAIYF. The CDR3 bases are TGTGCCAGCAGCCCGCAGGGCTCTGGAAACGCCATATATTTT.

Judged by abundance, this clonotype is medium-sized. This chain uses TRBV24-1 with TRBJ1-5, with D hard to call. The CDR3 covers 12 residues. Germline CDR1 KGHDR, CDR2 SFDVKD. Trimming left V 8 bases short and J 0 bases short, with 4 bases between. The chain's CDR3 is CATTASNQPQHF. CDR3 bases: TGTGCCACCACCGCTAGCAATCAGCCCCAGCATTTT.

This clonotype is classed as medium-sized. The chain combines TRBV13 with TRBJ1-1; D possibly corresponds to TRBD1 (5 bases). The length of the CDR3 is 16 residues. Germline V lookup: CDR1 PRHDT, CDR2 FYEKMQ (reference sequence). Trimming stripped 2 bases from V and 0 bases from J, with 13 bases between. CDR3 sequence reads: CASSLRLRGVNTEAFF. Written as DNA, the CDR3 is TGTGCCAGCAGCTTAAGGTTACGGGGGGTGAACACTGAAGCTTTCTTT. The full variable domain, its missing parts supplied by reference TRBV13 and TRBJ1-1, is AAGVIQSPRHLIKEKRETATLKCYPIPRHDTVYWYQQGPGQDPQFLISFYEKMQSDKGSIPDRFSAQQFSDYHSELNMSSLELGDSALYFCASSLRLRGVNTEAFFGQGTRLTVV.

With respect to this clonotype: A read error may explain this, as a much larger clone is one base away. The genes are TRBV20-1 and TRBJ2-3; 8 nucleotides agree with TRBD2. CDR1 is DFQATT and CDR2 is SNEGSKA in the germline V gene (reference sequence). The CDR3 is 16 residues long. J was trimmed by 2 bases and V by 0 bases; bases with no gene match: 7. The CDR3 protein is CSARDPSGGITDTQYF. The CDR3 nucleotides read TGCAGTGCTAGAGACCCCAGCGGGGGTATCACAGATACGCAGTATTTT.

This clonotype is labeled as medium-sized. This chain connects TRBV3-1 to TRBJ2-7, with D perhaps TRBD1 (5 bases). The V and J ends lost 4 bases and 2 bases respectively, with 15 bases between them. This CDR3 comprises 15 residues. Per the germline V gene, CDR1 is LGHDT and CDR2 is YNNKEL (reference sequence). CDR3 sequence (DNA): TGTGCCAGCAGCCCGACCGGACAAATCACCTACGAGCAGTACTTC. Its translation: CASSPTGQITYEQYF.

In regard to this clonotype: A read error may be the cause here, since a much bigger clone is one base away. This sequence joins TRBV27 and TRBJ1-1; D remains ambiguous. Germline CDR1 is MNHEY and CDR2 is SMNVEV (reference sequence). The CDR3 covers 14 residues. V was cut by 3 bases and J by 5 bases, with 13 bases left in between. CDR3 DNA: TGTGCCAGCAGTTTGATGAGGGCAGGAACTGAAGCTTTCTTT. Translated, it gives CASSLMRAGTEAFF.

The count of this clonotype is one. This chain links TRBV5-4 with TRBJ1-6; perhaps TRBD1 as D (5 bases). This CDR3 is 14 amino acids long. The germline V gene has CDR1 SGHNT and CDR2 YYREEE (reference sequence). Trimming took 5 bases from V and 7 from J, leaving 13 bases between them. CDR3 sequence: CASRMLEGNSPLHF. Here the CDR3 DNA reads TGTGCCAGCAGGATGTTGGAGGGGAATTCACCCCTCCACTTT.

This sequence joins TRBV7-9 and TRBJ2-1; TRBD2 agrees at 12 bases. Germline V CDR1 and CDR2: SEHNR, FQNEAQ (reference sequence). The CDR3 runs 18 residues. J was trimmed by 0 bases and V by 5 bases; bases with no gene match: 8. CDR3 sequence (DNA): TGTGCCAGCAGCACGACTAGCGGGGGTCACGGCTCCTACAATGAGCAGTTCTTC. Protein product: CASSTTSGGHGSYNEQFF.

This clonotype has at least ten counts. The chain recombines TRBV30 with TRBJ1-1; D remains unclear. Germline CDR1 and CDR2: GTSNPN and SVGIG (reference sequence). The CDR3 contains 13 residues. Trimming took 0 bases from V and 7 from J, leaving 12 bases between them. The CDR3, as DNA: TGTGCCTGGAGTGTAAGAGGACGGCGTGAAGCTTTCTTT. This codes for CAWSVRGRREAFF.

In regard to this clonotype: This may arise from a read error, as a much more abundant clone is one base away. The chain employs TRBV19 and TRBJ1-1; D remains ambiguous. Germline V gene sequence: CDR1 LNHDA, CDR2 SQIVND (reference sequence). The V and J ends lost 3 bases and 4 bases respectively, with 12 bases between them. The CDR3 runs to 14 residues. The CDR3 sequence: CASSMGLRCTEAFF. CDR3 bases: TGTGCCAGTAGTATGGGTTTAAGGTGCACTGAAGCTTTCTTT.

This clonotype was observed a few times. This may be a read error, as it is one base from a much larger clone. The conserved final phenylalanine or tryptophan is absent from the CDR3, which likely points to a read error. The V and J genes are TRBV2 and TRBJ1-1, with D maybe TRBD1 (5 bases). The germline gives CDR1 SNHLY, CDR2 FYNNEI. This CDR3 has 15 amino acids. V lost 5 bases and J 1 base, leaving 14 bases between the germline ends. CDR3 sequence (DNA): TGTGCCAGCAGTAGACAAGGGGTCGGGAACACTGAAGCTTTCTCT. This sequence encodes CASSRQGVGNTEAFS.

This clonotype was observed at least ten times. CDR3 nucleotides: TGTGCCAGTAGTCGGATGGGACAGAGCTCCTACAATGAGCAGTTCTTC. It yields the protein CASSRMGQSSYNEQFF. The chain recombines TRBV19 with TRBJ2-1; TRBD1 agrees at 7 bases. V lost 5 bases to trimming and J lost 0 bases; unmatched junction nucleotides: 7. This CDR3 has 16 amino acids. The germline V gene encodes CDR1 LNHDA and CDR2 SQIVND (reference sequence).

Comment on this clonotype: This may come from a read error, since a much larger clone is one base off. The gene calls are TRBV9 and TRBJ2-3; 10 bases are shared with TRBD2. Germline V gene data show CDR1 as SGDLS and CDR2 as YYNGEE. J gave up 2 bases and V 3 bases, and 3 bases lay outside the gene matches. The CDR3 consists of 15 residues. The CDR3 loop is CASSGGLANTDTQYF. The CDR3, as DNA: TGTGCCAGCAGCGGGGGACTAGCGAACACAGATACGCAGTATTTT. Looking up the rest from reference TRBV9 and TRBJ2-3 gives the full variable domain: DSGVTQTPKHLITATGQRVTLRCSPRSGDLSVYWYQQSLDQGLQFLIQYYNGEERAKGNILERFSAQQFPDLHSELNLSSLELGDSALYFCASSGGLANTDTQYFGPGTRLTVL.

In regard to this clonotype: A read error may be the cause here, since a much bigger clone is one base away. The J gene is TRBJ2-1, the V gene TRBV29-1; the match to TRBD2 covers 8 bases. V shed 5 bases, J shed 0 bases, and the junction held 12 bases outside the gene matches. CDR3 length: 17 residues. CDR1 is SQVTM, CDR2 ANQGSEA, per germline. The CDR3 here is CSVSVAGSLHSYNEQFF. The CDR3 coding sequence is TGCAGCGTTTCGGTAGCGGGGAGCCTTCACTCCTACAATGAGCAGTTCTTC.

The chain combines TRBV7-8 with TRBJ2-3; tentatively, D is TRBD2 (6 bases). The CDR3 spans 15 residues. The V and J ends lost 5 bases and 2 bases respectively, with 14 bases between them. Germline CDR1 SGHVS, CDR2 FQNEAQ. The CDR3 region has the DNA TGTGCCAGCAGCGGCAGGGACTTTTTCACAGATACGCAGTATTTT. This gives the protein CASSGRDFFTDTQYF.

This clonotype was recorded at least ten times. The chain has TRBV20-1 and TRBJ2-2; 9 bases match TRBD1. CDR1 is DFQATT and CDR2 is SNEGSKA in the germline V gene (reference sequence). The CDR3 sequence is 16 residues long. After removal of 0 bases from V and 6 bases from J, the junction contained 8 bases not matched to a gene. Here the CDR3 reads CSARDQRTGVAGELFF. In nucleotides, the CDR3 is TGCAGTGCTAGAGATCAACGGACAGGGGTCGCCGGGGAGCTGTTTTTT.

With regard to this clonotype: Given a much more abundant clone one base away, this may be a read error. This chain connects TRBV27 to TRBJ2-7; a weak D match, TRBD2 (7 bases). Per germline, CDR1 MNHEY and CDR2 SMNVEV (reference sequence). The CDR3 is 15 amino acids. This chain's CDR3 is CASSLGGGRDHEKYF. For the CDR3, the DNA is TGTGCCAGCAGTTTGGGGGGGGGGCGAGACCACGAGAAGTACTTC.

This clonotype was observed many times. The chain recombines TRBV5-1 with TRBJ2-1; 9 nucleotides align to TRBD2. This CDR3 has 14 amino acids. Germline CDR1 reads SGHRS; CDR2 reads YFSETQ. Germline trimming cut 4 bases from V and 3 bases from J; bases unmatched to any gene: 2. CDR3 sequence (DNA): TGCGCCAGCAGCGCGGGAGGGCTCTACAATGAGCAGTTCTTC. Translating gives CASSAGGLYNEQFF. The complete variable domain, with remaining parts taken from reference TRBV5-1 and TRBJ2-1, reads KAGVTQTPRYLIKTRGQQVTLSCSPISGHRSVSWYQQTPGQGLQFLFEYFSETQRNKGNFPGRFSGRQFSNSRSEMNVSTLELGDSALYLCASSAGGLYNEQFFGPGTRLTVL.